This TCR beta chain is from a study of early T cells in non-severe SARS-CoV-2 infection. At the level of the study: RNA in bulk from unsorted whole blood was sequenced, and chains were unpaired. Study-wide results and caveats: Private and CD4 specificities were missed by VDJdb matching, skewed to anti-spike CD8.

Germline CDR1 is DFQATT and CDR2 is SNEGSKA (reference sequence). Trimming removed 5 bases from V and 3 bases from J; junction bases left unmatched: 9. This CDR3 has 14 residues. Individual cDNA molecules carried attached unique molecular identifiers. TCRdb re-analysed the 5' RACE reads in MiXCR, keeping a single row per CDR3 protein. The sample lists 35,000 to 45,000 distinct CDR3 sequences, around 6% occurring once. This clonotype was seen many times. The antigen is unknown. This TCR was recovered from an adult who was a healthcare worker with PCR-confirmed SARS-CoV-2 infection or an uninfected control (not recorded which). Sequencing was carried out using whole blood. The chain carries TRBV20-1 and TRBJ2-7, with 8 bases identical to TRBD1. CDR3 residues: CSARPDRAIYEQYF. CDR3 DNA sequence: TGCAGTGCTCGTCCGGACAGGGCGATCTACGAGCAGTACTTC.